A single sample is the source of the 30 T cell receptor beta chains below, sequenced in a study of shared clonotypes between healthy human individuals (dated by TCRdb to 2020 to 2022). Preparation of the library involved the immunoSEQ multiplex PCR assay. Held by TCRdb, this immuneACCESS table contains in-frame sequences only and omits some clones. Under half of the omission traces to an unresolved V gene where checked; the cause of the rest is unknown. The sample profile shows 2.5 million or so clones; approximately 90% of them were found once. Over 0.12% of the sample belongs to the ten largest clones. The specimen sequenced was naive CD4+ T cells sorted from blood. According to the study, the label for this sample's cell subset or site signals: CD45RA+ positively selected. Receptor source: a man younger than 30 in good health.

The chain uses TRBV5-1 and TRBJ2-1; 9 bases map to TRBD1. The CDR3 covers 16 residues. Germline-derived CDR1 and CDR2 are SGHRS and YFSETQ. With 5 bases clipped from V and 3 bases from J, the junction kept 9 bases outside the gene matches. CDR3 sequence: CASSPSPGQGYNEQFF. DNA for the CDR3: TGCGCCAGCAGTCCCTCTCCGGGACAGGGCTACAATGAGCAGTTCTTC.

The genes are TRBV5-6 and TRBJ1-2; 8 bases agree with TRBD1. This CDR3 region has 17 residues. Germline assignment: CDR1 SGHDT and CDR2 YYEEEE. Losses at the gene ends were 3 bases for V and 4 bases for J; bases not matched to a gene: 14. This CDR3 is CASSSFSDRVVSYGYTF. The CDR3, as DNA: TGTGCCAGCAGCTCCTTTTCGGACAGGGTGGTATCCTATGGCTACACCTTC.

V usage is TRBV30 and J usage is TRBJ1-6; D is possibly TRBD1 (5 bases). Germline V CDR1 and CDR2: GTSNPN, SVGIG (reference sequence). The CDR3 length is 14 residues. V gave up 4 bases and J gave up 3 bases, with 10 bases separating them. The CDR3 spells CAWMAGGYNSPLHF. CDR3 in DNA: TGTGCCTGGATGGCGGGGGGCTATAATTCACCCCTCCACTTT.

Regarding this clone: Other DNA sequences in the same sample also yield this CDR3. The chain is built from TRBV30 and TRBJ1-1; D perhaps matches TRBD1 (5 bases). The CDR3 contains 13 residues. Trimming stripped 1 base from V and 1 base from J, with 7 bases between. Germline V gene sequence: CDR1 GTSNPN, CDR2 SVGIG (reference sequence). CDR3 sequence (DNA): TGTGCCTGGAGTGCACAGGCGAACACTGAAGCTTTCTTT. Translating gives CAWSAQANTEAFF.

The chain couples TRBV29-1 to TRBJ2-3; 8 positions match TRBD2. Germline V gene data show CDR1 as SQVTM and CDR2 as ANQGSEA. There are 14 residues in the CDR3. V shed 0 bases, J shed 5 bases, and the junction held 4 bases outside the gene matches. This CDR3 reads CSVEDGGAGDTQYF. CDR3 sequence (DNA): TGCAGCGTTGAAGACGGGGGGGCGGGAGATACGCAGTATTTT.

The chain carries TRBV2 and TRBJ2-1; 9 nucleotides agree with TRBD2. The germline V gene encodes CDR1 SNHLY and CDR2 FYNNEI. V lost 7 bases to trimming and J lost 1 base; unmatched junction nucleotides: 11. The CDR3 has 17 residues. The CDR3 DNA reads as TGTGCCAGCACTCCACGGGCTAGCGGGAAGTCCTACAATGAGCAGTTCTTC. This translates into CASTPRASGKSYNEQFF.

CDR3: CASQEGEAYNSPLHF. CDR3 bases: TGTGCCAGCCAGGAAGGGGAGGCCTATAATTCACCCCTCCACTTT. The chain uses TRBV6-6 and TRBJ1-6, with D possibly being TRBD1 (5 bases). The V gene lost 8 bases and the J gene lost 2 bases, with 13 bases spanning the gap. In germline, CDR1 is MNHNY, CDR2 SVGAGI (reference sequence). The CDR3 is made up of 15 amino acids.

The chain carries TRBV18 and TRBJ2-7, with a tentative D call TRBD1 (6 bases). The V and J ends lost 2 bases and 4 bases respectively, with 18 bases between them. CDR1 and CDR2 (germline): KGHSH, LQKENI. The CDR3 totals 16 residues. The DNA of the CDR3 is TGTGCCAGCTCACCAACGACACCGGGACAAGATTACGAGCAGTACTTC. Protein sequence: CASSPTTPGQDYEQYF.

CDR3 region: CAWRGQGSPLHF. Written as DNA, the CDR3 is TGTGCCTGGAGGGGACAGGGTTCACCCCTCCACTTT. The chain employs TRBV30 and TRBJ1-6; 9 bases align to TRBD1. The CDR3 is 12 residues long. V gave up 3 bases and J gave up 9 bases; unmatched junction bases: 0. CDR1 and CDR2 from the germline V gene are GTSNPN and SVGIG (reference sequence). Drawing the rest from reference TRBV30 and TRBJ1-6, the complete variable domain is SQTIHQWPATLVQPVGSPLSLECTVEGTSNPNLYWYRQAAGRGLQLLFYSVGIGQISSEVPQNLSASRPQDRQFILSSKKLLLSDSGFYLCAWRGQGSPLHFGNGTRLTVT.

In the case of this clone: Distinct nucleotide sequences in the sample also encode this CDR3. The rearrangement joins TRBV5-1 to TRBJ1-1, with 8 bases lining up with TRBD1. CDR3 size: 14 residues. Germline trimming cut 0 bases from V and 4 bases from J; bases unmatched to any gene: 2. CDR1 is SGHRS and CDR2 is YFSETQ in the germline V gene. Here the CDR3 reads CASSLDRGGTEAFF. The CDR3 coding sequence is TGCGCCAGCAGCTTGGACAGGGGGGGCACTGAAGCTTTCTTT.

CDR3 DNA: TGCGCCAGCAGCTTGGGAGACTCCAAAAACATTCAGTACTTC. It encodes CASSLGDSKNIQYF. V is TRBV5-1 and J is TRBJ2-4; the D is unclear. The V gene's germline CDR1 is SGHRS and CDR2 YFSETQ. The ends were cut back, 0 bases at V and 2 bases at J, with 6 bases in the middle. The CDR3 covers 14 residues.

The chain carries TRBV14 and TRBJ1-2; D gene unclear. The CDR3 contains 14 residues. V was trimmed by 4 bases and J by 4 bases, leaving 13 bases between them. From germline, CDR1 is SGHDN and CDR2 FVKESK. The CDR3, as DNA: TGTGCCAGCAGCCCCGGGCCCGATTTCTATGGCTACACCTTC. This gives the protein CASSPGPDFYGYTF.

The rearrangement uses TRBV28 and TRBJ1-5; TRBD1 agrees at 8 bases. The ends lost 6 bases at V and 1 base at J; junction bases unmatched: 5. The CDR3 runs to 15 residues. Germline V lookup: CDR1 MDHEN, CDR2 SYDVKM. This CDR3 is CASSLTGVSNQPQHF. The CDR3 nucleotides are TGTGCCAGCAGCCTGACAGGGGTGAGCAATCAGCCCCAGCATTTT.

J is TRBJ2-5 and V is TRBV7-9, with 13 bases fitting TRBD2. Germline V lookup: CDR1 SEHNR, CDR2 FQNEAQ (reference sequence). The CDR3 extends over 16 amino acids. V trimming: 5 bases; J trimming: 2 bases; junction bases outside the gene matches: 5. CDR3 sequence: CASSILGLAGQETQYF. CDR3 DNA sequence: TGTGCCAGCAGCATACTGGGACTAGCGGGGCAAGAGACCCAGTACTTC.

Worth noting for this clone: This sample also contains other DNA sequences that code for the same CDR3. The rearrangement joins TRBV6-5 to TRBJ2-5, with D perhaps matching TRBD1 (5 bases). Germline V lookup: CDR1 MNHEY, CDR2 SVGAGI. V shed 5 bases and J shed 5 bases, with 12 bases lying between them. This CDR3 region has 13 residues. CDR3 DNA: TGTGCCAGCAGTAGGGGCCCGTGGGAGACCCAGTACTTC. Its translation is CASSRGPWETQYF.

The chain employs TRBV7-9 and TRBJ2-6; possible D gene TRBD1, 5 bases. Germline V gene sequence: CDR1 SEHNR, CDR2 FQNEAQ (reference sequence). The CDR3 is made up of 14 amino acids. V lost 11 bases, J lost 0 bases, and 11 bases lay in between. This chain's CDR3 is CARTPNSGANVLTF. CDR3 DNA sequence: TGTGCCCGGACACCGAACTCTGGGGCCAACGTCCTGACTTTC. Looking up the rest from reference TRBV7-9 and TRBJ2-6 gives the full variable domain: DTGVSQNPRHKITKRGQNVTFRCDPISEHNRLYWYRQTLGQGPEFLTYFQNEAQLEKSRLLSDRFSAERPKGSFSTLEIQRTEQGDSAMYLCARTPNSGANVLTFGAGSRLTVL.

J is TRBJ1-5 and V is TRBV2; D gene unclear. This CDR3 comprises 16 residues. The germline gives CDR1 SNHLY, CDR2 FYNNEI. The V end was cut by 3 bases, the J end by 2 bases, with 14 bases between. CDR3 region: CASSEGFHGGNQPQHF. The CDR3 DNA reads as TGTGCCAGCAGTGAGGGATTTCATGGGGGCAATCAGCCCCAGCATTTT.

The sample holds one count of this clone. V gene TRBV27 combines with J gene TRBJ1-1; TRBD1 agrees at 8 bases. V lost 5 bases, J lost 4 bases, and 9 bases stayed unmatched. The length of the CDR3 is 15 residues. In germline, CDR1 is MNHEY, CDR2 SMNVEV (reference sequence). CDR3 sequence reads: CASSPRTGSSTEAFF. The CDR3 bases are TGTGCCAGCAGTCCCCGGACAGGGTCGAGCACTGAAGCTTTCTTT.

This clone was observed a handful of times. The chain is built from TRBV30 and TRBJ1-1, with unresolved D. The CDR3 has 14 amino acids. The ends were cut back, 4 bases at V and 1 base at J, with 13 bases in the middle. Germline values: CDR1 GTSNPN, CDR2 SVGIG (reference sequence). The CDR3: CAWNQEAWNTEAFF. CDR3 in DNA: TGTGCCTGGAATCAAGAGGCCTGGAACACTGAAGCTTTCTTT.

The chain employs TRBV11-2 and TRBJ1-1, with D uncertain. Trimming left V 5 bases short and J 2 bases short, with 9 bases between. Germline V CDR1 and CDR2: SGHAT, FQNNGV. The CDR3 contains 13 residues. Here the CDR3 reads CASSPSPNTEAFF. In nucleotides, the CDR3 is TGTGCCAGCAGCCCAAGCCCCAACACTGAAGCTTTCTTT.

The chain employs TRBV10-3 and TRBJ2-5; D not certain. The CDR3 has 13 amino acids. The V end was cut by 8 bases, the J end by 2 bases, with 12 bases between. Germline CDR1 is ENHRY and CDR2 is SYGVKD. In DNA form, the CDR3 reads TGTGCCATCGGCATACCGACTCAAGAGACCCAGTACTTC. Translating gives CAIGIPTQETQYF.

The chain is built from TRBV9 and TRBJ2-7, with D unclear. V gave up 1 base and J gave up 0 bases, with 8 bases separating them. The CDR3 length is 14 residues. Germline lookup yields CDR1 SGDLS and CDR2 YYNGEE. The CDR3 reads CASSVNMNSYEQYF. DNA for the CDR3: TGTGCCAGCAGCGTAAACATGAACTCCTACGAGCAGTACTTC.

A word on this clone: At one end the junction does not follow the germline gene, possibly because of a read error. V usage is TRBV7-7 and J usage is TRBJ2-2, with 9 bases fitting TRBD1. Germline loops: CDR1 SSHAT, CDR2 FNYEAQ (reference sequence). This CDR3 is 15 amino acids long. This chain's CDR3 is CASTPDRGDTGELFF. The CDR3 DNA is TGTGCTAGCACCCCCGACAGGGGGGACACCGGGGAGCTGTTTTTT.

The chain is built from TRBV7-3 and TRBJ2-1; D gene unclear. V gave up 5 bases and J gave up 5 bases, with 16 bases separating them. The CDR3 is 15 residues long. Looked up from germline, CDR1 is SGHTA and CDR2 is FQGTGA. CDR3 residues: CASSEFPLPNNEQFF. In DNA, the CDR3 is TGTGCCAGCAGCGAGTTCCCCCTTCCGAACAATGAGCAGTTCTTC.

V and J are TRBV6-1 and TRBJ1-3; D not resolved. Germline loops: CDR1 MNHNS, CDR2 SASEGT. V was trimmed by 0 bases and J by 0 bases, leaving 9 bases between them. There are 16 residues in the CDR3. The CDR3 sequence is CASSEAGSTSGNTIYF. The CDR3 DNA reads as TGTGCCAGCAGTGAAGCGGGATCGACCTCTGGAAACACCATATATTTT.

The genes are TRBV20-1 and TRBJ2-5; D might be TRBD2 (5 bases). The J call is in doubt because the DNA end fits TRBJ2-7 better. This CDR3 has 10 amino acids. Per the germline V gene, CDR1 is DFQATT and CDR2 is SNEGSKA (reference sequence). For the CDR3, the DNA is TGCAGTGCGAAGCGGTACGAGCAGTACTTC. Amino acid sequence: CSAKRYEQYF.

The chain is built from TRBV7-2 and TRBJ2-1; 11 bases fit TRBD1. There are 16 residues in the CDR3. Germline V gives CDR1 SGHTA, CDR2 FQGNSA. V trimming: 7 bases; J trimming: 7 bases; junction bases outside the gene matches: 12. This CDR3 is CASTKTGQGAYNEQFF. DNA for the CDR3: TGTGCCAGCACTAAAACAGGACAGGGGGCTTATAATGAGCAGTTCTTC.

The gene calls are TRBV5-4 and TRBJ2-3; 7 bases fit TRBD2. There are 15 residues in the CDR3. The germline gives CDR1 SGHNT, CDR2 YYREEE (reference sequence). After removal of 4 bases from V and 2 bases from J, the junction contained 7 bases not matched to a gene. The CDR3 sequence is CASSLRGGPTDTQYF. The CDR3 DNA reads as TGTGCCAGCAGCCTCCGGGGAGGGCCCACAGATACGCAGTATTTT.

V gene TRBV2 combines with J gene TRBJ1-1, with D unresolved. The V gene lost 8 bases and the J gene lost 1 base, with 14 bases spanning the gap. CDR1 SNHLY and CDR2 FYNNEI come from the germline V gene. The CDR3 contains 14 residues. The CDR3 loop is CASDRLGRNTEAFF. The DNA for the CDR3 is TGTGCCAGCGACCGTCTCGGCCGGAACACTGAAGCTTTCTTT.

V and J are TRBV9 and TRBJ1-6; D not resolved. The CDR3 has 14 amino acids. Trimming took 0 bases from V and 7 from J, leaving 8 bases between them. Germline V gene sequence: CDR1 SGDLS, CDR2 YYNGEE. The DNA for the CDR3 is TGTGCCAGCAGCGTAGCGAGCAGCAATTCACCCCTCCACTTT. Its protein product is CASSVASSNSPLHF.